This T cell receptor beta chain was profiled in a study of blood T cell repertoires in COVID-19. Across the study: Both acute and convalescent COVID-19 samples were obtained from the United States, Italy and Spain. Sample material is recorded as cDNA or gDNA derived from T cells, B-cell-depleted T cells, or PBMCs.

This CDR3 is built from 15 residues. Germline loops: CDR1 SGHKS, CDR2 YYEKEE (reference sequence). A note on this clone: Mismatch with germline at one junction end may stem from a read error.

In the source study's methods: Reference gene primer amplification gave nucleated cell count estimates. Using immunoSEQ multiplex PCR, the repertoire was profiled, and TCRdb retains in-frame clones only, with some absent. V, J and clone size are taken as reported in that table, and D and trimming were inferred from the DNA itself. The sample lists about 170,000 clones, 80% to 90% occurring once. The specimen was peripheral blood. The TCR sequence derives from a woman aged 45-65 years with acute or convalescent COVID-19. The chain has TRBV5-5 and TRBJ2-7, with TRBD1 identical over 9 bases. CDR3 DNA sequence: TGTACCAGCACCATGGGACAGGGTTTGGGCTACGAGCAGTACTTC. It encodes CTSTMGQGLGYEQYF. The whole variable domain, filled in from reference TRBV5-5 and TRBJ2-7, reads DAGVTQSPTHLIKTRGQQVTLRCSPISGHKSVSWYQQVLGQGPQFIFQYYEKEERGRGNFPDRFSARQFPNYSSELNVNALLLGDSALYLCTSTMGQGLGYEQYFGPGTRLTVT.